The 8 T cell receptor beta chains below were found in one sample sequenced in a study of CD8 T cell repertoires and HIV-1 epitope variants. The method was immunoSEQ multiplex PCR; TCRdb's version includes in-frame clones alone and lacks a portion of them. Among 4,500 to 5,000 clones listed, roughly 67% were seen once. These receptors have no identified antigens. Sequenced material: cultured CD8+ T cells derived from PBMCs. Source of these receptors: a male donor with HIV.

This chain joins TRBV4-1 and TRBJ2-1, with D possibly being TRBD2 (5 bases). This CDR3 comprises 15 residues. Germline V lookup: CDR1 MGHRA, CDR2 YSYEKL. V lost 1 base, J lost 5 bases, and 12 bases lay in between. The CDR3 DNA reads TGCGCCAGCAGCCAAGTACTAGAATCCGACAATGAGCAGTTCTTC. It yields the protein CASSQVLESDNEQFF.

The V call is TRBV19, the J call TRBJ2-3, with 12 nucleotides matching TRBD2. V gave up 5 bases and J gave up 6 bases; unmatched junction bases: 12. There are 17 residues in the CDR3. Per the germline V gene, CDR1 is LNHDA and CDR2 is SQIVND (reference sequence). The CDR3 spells CASSLVGLAGGPDTQYF. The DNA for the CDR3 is TGTGCCAGTAGTCTCGTCGGGCTAGCGGGAGGGCCCGATACGCAGTATTTT. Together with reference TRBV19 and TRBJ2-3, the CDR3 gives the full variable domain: DGGITQSPKYLFRKEGQNVTLSCEQNLNHDAMYWYRQDPGQGLRLIYYSQIVNDFQKGDIAEGYSVSREKKESFPLTVTSAQKNPTAFYLCASSLVGLAGGPDTQYFGPGTRLTVL.

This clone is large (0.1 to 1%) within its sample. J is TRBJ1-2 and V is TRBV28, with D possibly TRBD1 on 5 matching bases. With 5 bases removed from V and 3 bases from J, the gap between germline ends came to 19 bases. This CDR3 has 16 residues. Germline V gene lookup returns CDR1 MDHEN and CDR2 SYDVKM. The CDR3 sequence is CASSIRPTDFDYGYTF. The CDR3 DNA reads TGTGCCAGCAGTATACGCCCGACAGATTTCGACTATGGCTACACCTTC.

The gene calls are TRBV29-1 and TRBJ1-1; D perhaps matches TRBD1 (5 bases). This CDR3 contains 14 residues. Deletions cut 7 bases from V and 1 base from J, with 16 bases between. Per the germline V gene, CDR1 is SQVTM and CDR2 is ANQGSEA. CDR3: CSGRDSAANTEAFF. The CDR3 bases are TGCAGCGGCCGGGACTCAGCCGCGAACACTGAAGCTTTCTTT.

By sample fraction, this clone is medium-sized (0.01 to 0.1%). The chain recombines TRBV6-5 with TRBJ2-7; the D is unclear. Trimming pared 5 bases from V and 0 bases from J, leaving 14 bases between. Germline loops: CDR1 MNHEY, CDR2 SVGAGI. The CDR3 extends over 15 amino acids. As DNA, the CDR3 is TGTGCCAGCAGTCCCCCCGAGAAGGCCTCCTACGAGCAGTACTTC. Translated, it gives CASSPPEKASYEQYF.

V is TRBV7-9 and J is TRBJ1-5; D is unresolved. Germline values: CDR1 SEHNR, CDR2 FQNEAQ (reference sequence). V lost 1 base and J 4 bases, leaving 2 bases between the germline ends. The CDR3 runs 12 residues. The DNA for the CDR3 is TGTGCCAGCAGCTTAGGGAATCAGCCCCAGCATTTT. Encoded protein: CASSLGNQPQHF. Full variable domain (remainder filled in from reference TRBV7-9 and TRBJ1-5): DTGVSQNPRHKITKRGQNVTFRCDPISEHNRLYWYRQTLGQGPEFLTYFQNEAQLEKSRLLSDRFSAERPKGSFSTLEIQRTEQGDSAMYLCASSLGNQPQHFGDGTRLSIL.

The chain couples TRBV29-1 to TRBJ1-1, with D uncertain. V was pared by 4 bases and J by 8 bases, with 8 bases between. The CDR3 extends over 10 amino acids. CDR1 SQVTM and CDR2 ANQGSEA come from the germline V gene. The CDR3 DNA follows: TGCAGCGTTGGGGTAGCCGAAGCTTTCTTT. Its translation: CSVGVAEAFF.

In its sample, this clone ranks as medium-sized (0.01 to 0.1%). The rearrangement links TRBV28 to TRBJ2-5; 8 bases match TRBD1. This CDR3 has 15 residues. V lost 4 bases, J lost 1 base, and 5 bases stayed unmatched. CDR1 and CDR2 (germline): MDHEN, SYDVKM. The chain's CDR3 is CASSSPDRAQETQYF. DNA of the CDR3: TGTGCCAGCAGTTCCCCGGACAGGGCCCAAGAGACCCAGTACTTC.